Listed below are T cell receptor beta chains from one sample, sequenced in a study of blood T cell repertoires in COVID-19. Assay: immunoSEQ multiplex PCR; the TCRdb copy retains only in-frame clones and omits some. The table has 65,000 to 90,000 clones, roughly 87% seen once; the top ten hold roughly 11%. Specimen: peripheral blood. Receptor source: a young woman with acute or convalescent COVID-19. Each CDR3 is given with its conserved first and last residue. A D gene is named only where the DNA matches it firmly. Size tells how often a clone was seen (once, few, many) or the class of an expanded clone, and some rows leave it out.

v_call: TRBV2
clone_size: NA
d_call: TRBD1
j_call: TRBJ2-7
cdr3_aa: CASKPGTVFSYEQYF
cdr3_nt: TGTGCCAGCAAACCCGGGACAGTCTTCTCCTACGAGCAGTACTTC

v_call: TRBV30
clone_size: NA
d_call: NA
j_call: TRBJ1-3
cdr3_aa: CAWSVSRLGGNTIYF
cdr3_nt: TGTGCCTGGAGTGTATCGAGGTTGGGTGGAAACACCATATATTTT

v_call: TRBV3-1/TRBV3-2
clone_size: NA
d_call: TRBD2
j_call: TRBJ2-3
cdr3_aa: CASSQDRASGDTDTQYF
cdr3_nt: TGTGCCAGCAGCCAAGACCGGGCTAGCGGGGACACAGATACGCAGTATTTT

v_call: TRBV5-1
clone_size: NA
d_call: NA
j_call: TRBJ1-1
cdr3_aa: CASSLEVGQRRTEAFF
cdr3_nt: TGCGCCAGCAGCTTGGAGGTAGGTCAGAGGCGGACTGAAGCTTTCTTT

v_call: TRBV6-5
clone_size: NA
d_call: NA
j_call: TRBJ2-2
cdr3_aa: CASSYSRGRGELFF
cdr3_nt: TGTGCCAGCAGTTACTCACGAGGAAGGGGGGAGCTGTTTTTT

v_call: TRBV5-5
clone_size: NA
d_call: NA
j_call: TRBJ1-2
cdr3_aa: CASSLVVGGGYTF
cdr3_nt: TGTGCCAGCAGCTTGGTGGTGGGAGGCGGCTACACCTTC

v_call: TRBV5-6
clone_size: NA
d_call: NA
j_call: TRBJ2-7
cdr3_aa: CASSLPGYEQYF
cdr3_nt: TGTGCCAGCAGCTTGCCGGGCTACGAGCAGTACTTC

v_call: TRBV6-5
clone_size: NA
d_call: TRBD1
j_call: TRBJ2-5
cdr3_aa: CASRGTGGETQYF
cdr3_nt: TGTGCCAGCAGGGGGACAGGGGGAGAGACCCAGTACTTC

v_call: TRBV4-1
clone_size: NA
d_call: NA
j_call: TRBJ1-4
cdr3_aa: CASSQALNEKLFF
cdr3_nt: TGCGCCAGCAGCCAAGCCCTTAATGAAAAACTGTTTTTT

v_call: TRBV15
clone_size: NA
d_call: NA
j_call: TRBJ2-7
cdr3_aa: CATSRDLLDGSYEQYF
cdr3_nt: TGTGCCACCAGCAGAGATCTGTTAGACGGGTCCTACGAGCAGTACTTC

v_call: TRBV7-9
clone_size: NA
d_call: NA
j_call: TRBJ2-5
cdr3_aa: CASSLAIAGQETQYF
cdr3_nt: TGTGCCAGCAGCTTAGCGATTGCAGGGCAAGAGACCCAGTACTTC

v_call: TRBV5-1
clone_size: NA
d_call: TRBD1
j_call: TRBJ2-7
cdr3_aa: CASSYGTGRNYEQYF
cdr3_nt: TGCGCCAGCAGCTATGGGACAGGGCGAAACTACGAGCAGTACTTC

v_call: TRBV19
clone_size: NA
d_call: TRBD1
j_call: TRBJ1-2
cdr3_aa: CASSGTGTGVFGYTF
cdr3_nt: TGTGCCAGTAGTGGTACCGGGACAGGGGTATTTGGCTACACCTTC

v_call: TRBV2
clone_size: NA
d_call: NA
j_call: TRBJ2-7
cdr3_aa: CASSQLVLLAEQYF
cdr3_nt: TGTGCCAGCAGCCAACTAGTACTCCTAGCCGAGCAGTACTTC

v_call: TRBV18
clone_size: NA
d_call: NA
j_call: TRBJ2-7
cdr3_aa: CASSPETGTYEQYF
cdr3_nt: TGTGCCAGCTCACCTGAGACAGGTACCTACGAGCAGTACTTC

v_call: TRBV12-3/TRBV12-4
clone_size: once
d_call: TRBD1
j_call: TRBJ1-1
cdr3_aa: CASTQGAGEAFF
cdr3_nt: TGTGCCAGCACACAGGGGGCCGGTGAAGCTTTCTTT

v_call: TRBV18
clone_size: NA
d_call: TRBD2
j_call: TRBJ2-7
cdr3_aa: CASSPGGFGYEQYF
cdr3_nt: TGTGCCAGCTCCCCGGGAGGATTCGGCTACGAGCAGTACTTC

v_call: TRBV27
clone_size: NA
d_call: NA
j_call: TRBJ2-3
cdr3_aa: CASSLSGLGVDTQYF
cdr3_nt: TGTGCCAGCAGTTTATCGGGACTGGGGGTAGATACGCAGTATTTT

v_call: TRBV4-1
clone_size: NA
d_call: TRBD2
j_call: TRBJ2-7
cdr3_aa: CASSPTSGNSYEQYF
cdr3_nt: TGCGCCAGCAGCCCGACTAGCGGGAATTCCTACGAGCAGTACTTC

v_call: TRBV5-8
clone_size: NA
d_call: NA
j_call: TRBJ1-6
cdr3_aa: CASTRLDYMGSPLHF
cdr3_nt: TGTGCCAGCACCCGGCTAGACTATATGGGTTCACCCCTCCACTTT

v_call: TRBV6-6
clone_size: NA
d_call: TRBD1
j_call: TRBJ2-1
cdr3_aa: CASSQGGTGGYNEQFF
cdr3_nt: TGTGCCAGCAGCCAGGGGGGGACAGGGGGTTACAATGAGCAGTTCTTC

v_call: TRBV27
clone_size: NA
d_call: NA
j_call: TRBJ1-2
cdr3_aa: CASSSSSWGGKGYTF
cdr3_nt: TGTGCCAGCAGTTCCTCGTCGTGGGGAGGAAAGGGCTACACCTTC

v_call: TRBV11-2
clone_size: NA
d_call: NA
j_call: TRBJ1-1
cdr3_aa: CASSLRSENTEAFF
cdr3_nt: TGTGCCAGCAGCTTAAGATCAGAGAACACTGAAGCTTTCTTT

v_call: TRBV6-5
clone_size: NA
d_call: TRBD1
j_call: TRBJ1-4
cdr3_aa: CASRRGLNEKLFF
cdr3_nt: TGTGCCAGCAGAAGGGGGCTGAATGAAAAACTGTTTTTT

v_call: TRBV25-1
clone_size: NA
d_call: TRBD1
j_call: TRBJ1-6
cdr3_aa: CASSEDRGRGSPLHF
cdr3_nt: TGTGCCAGCAGTGAGGACAGGGGGAGAGGTTCACCCCTCCACTTT